These 26 T cell receptor beta chains share one sample of origin, sequenced in a study of long-term antiretroviral therapy in people with HIV. Researchers ran immunoSEQ v3.0 at survey level. Only in-frame clones appear in the TCRdb table, and some are missing; sequencing was by immunoSEQ multiplex PCR. The table lists 25,000 to 35,000 clones, about 93% of them singletons, with approximately 6.4% in the top ten. The specimen comprised unsorted PBMCs, sampled approximately 6.3 years after starting antiretroviral therapy. These receptors all stem from a woman in her thirties or forties with HIV.

The gene calls are TRBV19 and TRBJ1-1; no firm D call. This CDR3 region has 12 residues. V lost 10 bases and J 1 base, leaving 10 bases between the germline ends. Germline-derived CDR1 and CDR2 are LNHDA and SQIVND (reference sequence). The CDR3 DNA reads TGTGCCACCGGACGGGCGAACACTGAAGCTTTCTTT. Amino acids: CATGRANTEAFF. The full variable domain, in which reference TRBV19 and TRBJ1-1 provide the parts outside the CDR3, is DGGITQSPKYLFRKEGQNVTLSCEQNLNHDAMYWYRQDPGQGLRLIYYSQIVNDFQKGDIAEGYSVSREKKESFPLTVTSAQKNPTAFYLCATGRANTEAFFGQGTRLTVV.

The V call is TRBV4-1, the J call TRBJ1-4; no firm D call. The CDR3 extends over 15 amino acids. V lost 4 bases and J 3 bases, leaving 12 bases between the germline ends. Germline-derived CDR1 and CDR2 are MGHRA and YSYEKL. CDR3: CASSLWAAANEKLFF. DNA of the CDR3: TGCGCCAGCAGCCTCTGGGCAGCGGCTAATGAAAAACTGTTTTTT.

The chain carries TRBV5-6 and TRBJ1-2; a weak D match, TRBD1 (5 bases). The CDR3 length is 15 residues. Germline V gene lookup returns CDR1 SGHDT and CDR2 YYEEEE. V shed 0 bases and J shed 4 bases, with 13 bases lying between them. The CDR3 here is CASSLARQLGYGYTF. CDR3 DNA sequence: TGTGCCAGCAGCTTGGCCCGACAGCTGGGCTATGGCTACACCTTC.

This clone was recorded a few times. This chain links TRBV27 with TRBJ2-5, with D possibly TRBD1 on 6 matching bases. Trimming took 5 bases from V and 2 from J, leaving 24 bases between them. Per the germline V gene, CDR1 is MNHEY and CDR2 is SMNVEV (reference sequence). CDR3 length: 18 amino acids. The CDR3 sequence: CASSPFLPGTLTQETQYF. CDR3 in DNA: TGTGCCAGCAGTCCTTTCCTGCCCGGGACACTTACTCAAGAGACCCAGTACTTC.

This chain joins TRBV6-1 and TRBJ1-2; D uncertain. Germline values: CDR1 MNHNS, CDR2 SASEGT. The length of the CDR3 is 17 residues. Between the trimmed V and J ends, which lost 3 bases and 1 base, there was a span of 18 bases. The CDR3 is CASSDMAGGVDNYGYTF. The CDR3, as DNA: TGTGCCAGCAGTGATATGGCCGGCGGGGTGGATAACTATGGCTACACCTTC.

The V gene is TRBV4-1, the J gene TRBJ2-2; tentatively, D is TRBD2 (5 bases). V was trimmed by 6 bases and J by 4 bases, leaving 21 bases between them. CDR1 is MGHRA, CDR2 YSYEKL, per germline. The CDR3 totals 17 residues. The CDR3 spells CASRPLPAAWGTGELFF. CDR3 DNA: TGCGCCAGCAGGCCCCTACCAGCGGCCTGGGGCACCGGGGAGCTGTTTTTT.

The chain employs TRBV19 and TRBJ2-1; D ambiguous. Trimming stripped 6 bases from V and 7 bases from J, with 16 bases between. Germline values: CDR1 LNHDA, CDR2 SQIVND (reference sequence). The CDR3 sequence is 14 residues long. CDR3 sequence: CASRVTWGANEQFF. The CDR3 DNA sequence: TGTGCCAGTAGGGTAACCTGGGGTGCGAATGAGCAGTTCTTC.

The rearrangement uses TRBV7-9 and TRBJ1-1, with a weak D call TRBD1 (5 bases). The CDR3 spans 14 residues. Germline CDR1 reads SEHNR; CDR2 reads FQNEAQ (reference sequence). V lost 7 bases to trimming and J lost 4 bases, with 16 bases between them. DNA for the CDR3: TGTGCCAGCACCGGGCAGGGATTACCCACTGAAGCTTTCTTT. Translating gives CASTGQGLPTEAFF.

The CDR3 region is CASSLGGSGGGNEQFF. CDR3 sequence (DNA): TGTGCCAGCAGCTTGGGCGGAAGCGGAGGTGGCAATGAGCAGTTCTTC. V and J are TRBV5-6 and TRBJ2-1, with D possibly TRBD2 on 5 matching bases. The germline V gene encodes CDR1 SGHDT and CDR2 YYEEEE. Trimming pared 0 bases from V and 6 bases from J, leaving 16 bases between. The CDR3 has 16 amino acids.

This chain joins TRBV14 and TRBJ2-1; D might be TRBD1 (6 bases). The CDR3 runs to 15 residues. Trimming stripped 5 bases from V and 9 bases from J, with 20 bases between. Germline values: CDR1 SGHDN, CDR2 FVKESK. The CDR3 here is CASSTTGTSLGEQFF. In nucleotides, the CDR3 is TGTGCCAGCAGCACCACCGGGACATCCCTGGGTGAGCAGTTCTTC.

DNA of the CDR3: TGCGCCAGCTTAAGACAGAAAGGCTACACCTTC. Amino acids: CASLRQKGYTF. The chain couples TRBV10-1 to TRBJ1-2; a possible D gene is TRBD1 (5 bases). V was shortened by 8 bases and J by 8 bases, with 12 bases between the two germline ends. The CDR3 length is 11 residues. Germline CDR1 is WNHNN and CDR2 is SYGVQD (reference sequence).

The V gene is TRBV18, the J gene TRBJ1-2; weak D call: TRBD1 (5 bases). CDR1 is KGHSH and CDR2 is LQKENI in the germline V gene. V lost 9 bases and J lost 2, with 10 bases in between. The CDR3 consists of 12 residues. DNA for the CDR3: TGTGCCAGTTTCGGGACGAACTATGGCTACACCTTC. Amino acid sequence: CASFGTNYGYTF.

This chain links TRBV6-5 with TRBJ1-1, with TRBD1 matching 7 bases. V was clipped by 6 bases and J by 6 bases; unmatched bases: 10. Germline CDR1 MNHEY, CDR2 SVGAGI. The CDR3 spans 14 residues. The CDR3 region is CASRGRGQGAEAFF. The CDR3 region has the DNA TGTGCCAGCAGGGGTAGGGGGCAAGGCGCTGAAGCTTTCTTT.

The rearrangement links TRBV9 to TRBJ1-2, with D tentatively TRBD1 (5 bases). Germline V gene data show CDR1 as SGDLS and CDR2 as YYNGEE. The CDR3 contains 13 residues. The germline V and J ends were trimmed by 3 bases and 5 bases, with 11 bases remaining between them. In DNA form, the CDR3 reads TGTGCCAGCAGCGACGGGACGATATATGGCTACACCTTC. Translated: CASSDGTIYGYTF.

The chain has TRBV7-9 and TRBJ2-7, with 7 bases aligning to TRBD1. This CDR3 has 15 amino acids. Germline V lookup: CDR1 SEHNR, CDR2 FQNEAQ (reference sequence). The ends lost 4 bases at V and 2 bases at J; junction bases unmatched: 8. The CDR3 protein is CASSSVDRIPYEQYF. The CDR3 DNA reads as TGTGCCAGCAGCTCCGTGGACAGGATCCCCTACGAGCAGTACTTC. Based on the CDR3 plus reference TRBV7-9 and TRBJ2-7, the full variable domain is DTGVSQNPRHKITKRGQNVTFRCDPISEHNRLYWYRQTLGQGPEFLTYFQNEAQLEKSRLLSDRFSAERPKGSFSTLEIQRTEQGDSAMYLCASSSVDRIPYEQYFGPGTRLTVT.

The gene calls are TRBV5-5 and TRBJ2-7; tentatively, D is TRBD2 (5 bases). The CDR3 totals 15 residues. V was clipped by 0 bases and J by 1 base, with 11 bases between them. Per germline, CDR1 SGHKS and CDR2 YYEKEE (reference sequence). CDR3 sequence reads: CASSLGPGGSYEQYF. As DNA, the CDR3 is TGTGCCAGCAGCTTGGGCCCCGGAGGATCCTACGAGCAGTACTTC. The full variable domain, completed using reference TRBV5-5 and TRBJ2-7, is DAGVTQSPTHLIKTRGQQVTLRCSPISGHKSVSWYQQVLGQGPQFIFQYYEKEERGRGNFPDRFSARQFPNYSSELNVNALLLGDSALYLCASSLGPGGSYEQYFGPGTRLTVT.

This clone was counted a single time. V gene TRBV27 combines with J gene TRBJ1-2; D uncertain. Germline CDR1 and CDR2: MNHEY and SMNVEV (reference sequence). V lost 4 bases to trimming and J lost 5 bases, with 14 bases between them. The CDR3 contains 14 residues. The CDR3 loop is CASSSLSGPYGYTF. The DNA of the CDR3 is TGTGCCAGCAGTTCCCTCAGCGGCCCATATGGCTACACCTTC.

This clone appeared a single time. This rearrangement joins TRBV5-5 to TRBJ2-5; perhaps TRBD1 as D (7 bases). Trimming removed 4 bases from V and 5 bases from J, with 15 bases in between. This CDR3 is built from 14 residues. From germline, CDR1 is SGHKS and CDR2 YYEKEE (reference sequence). CDR3 amino acids: CASSLGAGGETQYF. The CDR3 region has the DNA TGTGCCAGCAGCCTAGGGGCAGGGGGGGAGACCCAGTACTTC.

The chain carries TRBV9 and TRBJ2-2; a weak D match, TRBD2 (5 bases). This CDR3 contains 14 residues. The germline CDR1 and CDR2 sequences are SGDLS and YYNGEE. Trimming took 0 bases from V and 2 from J, leaving 5 bases between them. As DNA, the CDR3 is TGTGCCAGCAGCGTAGGACTAAACACCGGGGAGCTGTTTTTT. Its translation is CASSVGLNTGELFF.

V is TRBV21-1 and J is TRBJ2-4; the DNA was not used to check the table's D call, TRBD2. TRBV21-1 is a recognized pseudogene. The CDR3 is made up of 16 amino acids. CDR3 amino acids: CASSRRVSLAKNIQYF. The CDR3 region has the DNA TGTGCCAGCAGTAGGAGGGTCAGCTTAGCCAAAAACATTCAGTACTTC.

DNA for the CDR3: TGTGCCAGCAGCCCGAGAGTGGGACAGAACTATGGCTACACCTTC. This codes for CASSPRVGQNYGYTF. V is TRBV9 and J is TRBJ1-2, with 7 bases fitting TRBD1. This CDR3 is built from 15 residues. V dropped 4 bases and J dropped 2; count of bases not matched to a gene: 8. The V gene's germline CDR1 is SGDLS and CDR2 YYNGEE.

This clone was seen more than once but under ten times. The rearrangement uses TRBV5-6 and TRBJ2-2; no clear D. Deletions cut 0 bases from V and 1 base from J, with 10 bases between. Germline V gives CDR1 SGHDT, CDR2 YYEEEE. The CDR3 runs 16 residues. The CDR3 DNA follows: TGTGCCAGCAGCTTGGATCCAGGAAGGAACACCGGGGAGCTGTTTTTT. This codes for CASSLDPGRNTGELFF.

The chain is built from TRBV6-5 and TRBJ1-2, with D uncertain. Trimming removed 5 bases from V and 4 bases from J, with 8 bases in between. Per germline, CDR1 MNHEY and CDR2 SVGAGI. This CDR3 has 12 residues. CDR3 nucleotide sequence: TGTGCCAGCAGTAACACCCGCTATGGCTACACCTTC. Translating gives CASSNTRYGYTF.

The chain employs TRBV27 and TRBJ1-2; D may be TRBD1 (5 bases). The CDR3 length is 15 residues. The germline CDR1 and CDR2 sequences are MNHEY and SMNVEV (reference sequence). The ends were cut back, 5 bases at V and 4 bases at J, with 17 bases in the middle. The chain's CDR3 is CASSPGLAGVYGYTF. CDR3 bases: TGTGCCAGCAGTCCGGGGCTCGCGGGGGTCTATGGCTACACCTTC.

V is TRBV7-9 and J is TRBJ1-4; TRBD1 matches 7 bases. J lost 4 bases, V lost 5 bases, and 10 bases had no gene match. The length of the CDR3 is 16 residues. CDR1 and CDR2 from the germline V gene are SEHNR and FQNEAQ (reference sequence). The CDR3 spells CASSQEPGQINEKLFF. In DNA, the CDR3 is TGTGCCAGCAGCCAAGAACCGGGACAGATTAATGAAAAACTGTTTTTT. Based on the CDR3 plus reference TRBV7-9 and TRBJ1-4, the full variable domain is DTGVSQNPRHKITKRGQNVTFRCDPISEHNRLYWYRQTLGQGPEFLTYFQNEAQLEKSRLLSDRFSAERPKGSFSTLEIQRTEQGDSAMYLCASSQEPGQINEKLFFGSGTQLSVL.

CDR3 in DNA: TGTGCCTGGAGAATCGGGACTAGGAGGACCGGGGAGCTGTTTTTT. Encoded protein: CAWRIGTRRTGELFF. The gene calls are TRBV30 and TRBJ2-2, with 8 bases fitting TRBD2. The V gene end was trimmed by 3 bases and the J gene end by 5 bases; junction bases not matched to a gene: 8. Germline CDR1 GTSNPN, CDR2 SVGIG (reference sequence). The CDR3 runs to 15 residues.